In this sample, the clone carrying this T cell receptor beta chain turned up many times. This entry is derived from a study of T-cell memory formation after mild COVID-19. Using its own MiXCR run on the 5' RACE reads, TCRdb lists one record per CDR3 protein. The sample carries 250,000 or so distinct CDR3 sequences, about 20% recorded once. There are 12 residues in the CDR3. V lost 6 bases, J lost 6 bases, and 2 bases stayed unmatched. The genes are TRBV12-3 or TRBV12-4 and TRBJ2-3, with 8 bases identical to TRBD1. The sample consisted of PBMCs or a T cell subset sorted from them (not recorded which). This clonotype was sampled from a young man who had mild COVID-19 (a few samples of this study predate the infection). Cell type and time point are not known. In DNA form, the CDR3 reads TGTGCCAGCAGCTACAGGGGGGATACGCAGTATTTT. As protein: CASSYRGDTQYF.